Sequencing of this T cell receptor beta chain was carried out in a study of T-cell memory formation after mild COVID-19. Study details: The study found TCR clusters largely donor specific.

Whole-study results and caveats: Nothing confirmed that second-wave clones peaking on day 37 were specific for SARS-CoV-2. CD4+ clones that contracted lay mainly in CM and EM; CD8+ ones lay in EMRA. Clones contracting day 15 to 85 were balanced CD4/CD8; later expanders leaned CD4+.

CDR1 and CDR2 from the germline V gene are SEHNR and FQNEAQ (reference sequence). The CDR3 covers 16 residues. Deletions cut 5 bases from V and 6 bases from J, with 20 bases between. Via MiXCR, TCRdb re-called the 5' RACE reads, giving one row per CDR3 protein. The sample carries roughly 150,000 distinct CDR3 sequences, around 13% recorded once. This clonotype was seen at least ten times. Its antigen is still unknown. This TCR was recovered from an adult woman who had mild COVID-19 (a few samples of this study predate the infection). Cell type and time point are not known. This sequence joins TRBV7-9 and TRBJ2-1; a possible D gene is TRBD2 (6 bases). Sequenced: PBMCs or a T cell subset sorted from them (not recorded which). CDR3 sequence reads: CASSLTSYQAGNEQFF. CDR3 coding DNA: TGTGCCAGCAGCCTAACTAGCTATCAAGCGGGCAATGAGCAGTTCTTC.